This T cell receptor beta chain was identified in a study of tumor-infiltrating lymphocytes in primary liver carcinoma. Total RNA amounting to 500 ng was the source from which TCR beta cDNA was made with a constant-region primer. A slightly modified ARM-PCR protocol with three nested multiplex PCR rounds produced these TCR beta libraries. TRBV1-TRBV30 forward primers paired with a C-beta reverse primer drove the first two PCR rounds, about 10 cycles each. TCRdb processed the multiplex PCR reads anew with MiXCR; each CDR3 protein has one entry. The profile shows 40,000 to 50,000 distinct CDR3 sequences, about 80% of them singletons. Germline V gives CDR1 MNHNY, CDR2 SVGAGI (reference sequence). This CDR3 comprises 15 residues. V lost 10 bases to trimming and J lost 0 bases, with 15 bases between them. The study co-extracted DNA and RNA from about 20-30 mg of unsorted bulk tissue. The patients carried chronic HBV infection and had received no treatment.

This receptor was obtained from a man between 40 and 49 years old with primary liver carcinoma and hepatitis B virus infection. Sequencing was done on a sample of liver tumor tissue from sampling region 3. The sample's subset: tumor region T3, left-lateral pole. The chain uses TRBV6-6 and TRBJ2-2; TRBD1 might be the D (6 bases). The CDR3 is CAISSTGPNTGELFF. The CDR3 DNA is TGTGCCATCAGCTCGACAGGACCGAACACCGGGGAGCTGTTTTTT.